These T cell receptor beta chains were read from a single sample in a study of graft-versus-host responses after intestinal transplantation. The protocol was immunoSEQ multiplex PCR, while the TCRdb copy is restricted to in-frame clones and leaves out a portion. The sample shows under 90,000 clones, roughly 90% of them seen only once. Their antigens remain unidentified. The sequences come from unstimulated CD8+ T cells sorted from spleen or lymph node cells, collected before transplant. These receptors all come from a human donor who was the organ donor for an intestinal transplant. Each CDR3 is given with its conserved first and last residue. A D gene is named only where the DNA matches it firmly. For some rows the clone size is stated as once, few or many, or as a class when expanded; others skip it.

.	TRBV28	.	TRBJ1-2	TGTGCCAGCAGTGGGGAGGGGGTTAGGACGGAACTTGGGGCCGGTGGCTACACCTTC	CASSGEGVRTELGAGGYTF
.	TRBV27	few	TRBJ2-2	TGTGCCAGCAGTTTTCTCACGCGGGGGCACACCGGGGAGCTGTTTTTT	CASSFLTRGHTGELFF
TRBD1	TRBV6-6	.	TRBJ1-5	TGTGCCAGCAGCCGGGACAGGGGTGATCAGCCCCAGCATTTT	CASSRDRGDQPQHF
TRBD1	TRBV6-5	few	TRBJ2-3	TGTGCCAGCAGTGTGACAGGGGGTGGCCCAGATACGCAGTATTTT	CASSVTGGGPDTQYF
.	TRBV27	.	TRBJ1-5	TGTGCCAGCAGCCCCGGCCCTAGGGGTGGAGCCCAGCCCCAGCATTTT	CASSPGPRGGAQPQHF
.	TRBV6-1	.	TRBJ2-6	TGTGCCATAACCCAGGGCGACGGGGCCAACGTCCTGACTTTC	CAITQGDGANVLTF
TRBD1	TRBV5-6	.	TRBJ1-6	TGTGCCAGCAGCTTCTACGGGACAGGGAATAATTCACCCCTCCACTTT	CASSFYGTGNNSPLHF
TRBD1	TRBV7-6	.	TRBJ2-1	TGTGCCAGCAGCTTAGGAGGGGGCTCATACGAGAGGCAGTTCTTC	CASSLGGGSYERQFF
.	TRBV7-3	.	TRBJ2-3	TGTGCCAGCAGCTTAAGAGGTGTCACAGATACGCAGTATTTT	CASSLRGVTDTQYF
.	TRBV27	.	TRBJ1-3	TGTGCCAGCAGCCCTGACCGACAGAGCTCTGGAAACACCATATATTTT	CASSPDRQSSGNTIYF
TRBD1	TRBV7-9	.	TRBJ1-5	TGTGCCAGCAGCTCCGGGACAGGAGTAGGTCAGCCCCAGCATTTT	CASSSGTGVGQPQHF
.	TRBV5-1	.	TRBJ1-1	TGCGCCAGCAGCTTCCTCCTGGATGGGAGGCGTCCTGAAGCTTTCTTT	CASSFLLDGRRPEAFF
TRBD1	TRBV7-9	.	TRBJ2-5	TGTGCCAGCAGCCCCCGACAGGGCCTACAGACCCAGTACTTC	CASSPRQGLQTQYF
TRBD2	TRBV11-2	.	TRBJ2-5	TGTGCCAGCAGCTCCCGACTAGCGGGGGAACAAGAGACCCAGTACTTC	CASSSRLAGEQETQYF
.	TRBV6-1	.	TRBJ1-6	TGTGCCAGCGGCAGGAACTATAATTCACCCCTCCACTTT	CASGRNYNSPLHF
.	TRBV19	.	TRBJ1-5	TGTGCCAGTAGTATAGCTGGGGCGGCTAGCAATCAGCCCCAGCATTTT	CASSIAGAASNQPQHF
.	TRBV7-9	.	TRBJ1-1	TGTGCCAGCAGCCTGCCGGGGGTTGAGGAAGCTTTCTTT	CASSLPGVEEAFF
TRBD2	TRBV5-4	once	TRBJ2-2	TGTGCCAGCAGCTTGTTATCGCGGGGGACCGGGGAGCTGTTTTTT	CASSLLSRGTGELFF
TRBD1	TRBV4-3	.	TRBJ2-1	TGCGCCAGCAGCCAAGATGGGGGACAGGGCTACAATGAGCAGTTCTTC	CASSQDGGQGYNEQFF
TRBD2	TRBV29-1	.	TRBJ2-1	TGCAGCGTTGAAGGGCTAGCGGGGGGGCTGGCGTGGAATGAGCAGTTCTTC	CSVEGLAGGLAWNEQFF
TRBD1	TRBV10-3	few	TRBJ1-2	TGTGCCATCAGTGGCCAGGGGGAGAACTATGGCTACACCTTC	CAISGQGENYGYTF
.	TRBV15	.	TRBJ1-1	TGTGCCACCAGCAGAGATGCAGGGGAGATGGAAGCTTTCTTT	CATSRDAGEMEAFF
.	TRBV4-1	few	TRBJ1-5	TGCGCCAGCAGCCAAATTACAGGGTCACCGCCCCAGCATTTT	CASSQITGSPPQHF
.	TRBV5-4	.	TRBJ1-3	TGTGCCAGCAGCCTAGATGGAAACACCATATATTTT	CASSLDGNTIYF
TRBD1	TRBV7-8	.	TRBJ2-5	TGTGCCAGCAGCTTAGCGGGGACAGGGTACCTCCAAGAGACCCAGTACTTC	CASSLAGTGYLQETQYF
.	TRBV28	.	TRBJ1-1	TGTGCCAGCAGTTGGAGTACGCCGAACACTGAAGCTTTCTTT	CASSWSTPNTEAFF
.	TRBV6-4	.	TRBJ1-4	TGTGCCAGCAGTGAAGAAGGGACAAGTAATGAAAAACTGTTTTTT	CASSEEGTSNEKLFF
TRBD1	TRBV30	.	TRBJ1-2	TGTGCCTGGAGTGTACATCCGAGGGGGCAGGATGGCTACACCTTC	CAWSVHPRGQDGYTF
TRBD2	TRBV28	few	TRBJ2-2	TGTGCCAGCACCGACTCTAGAGTAGCGGGGGAAACCGGGGAGCTGTTTTTT	CASTDSRVAGETGELFF
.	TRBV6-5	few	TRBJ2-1	TGTGCCAGCAGTTACCCCAACAATGAGCAGTTCTTC	CASSYPNNEQFF
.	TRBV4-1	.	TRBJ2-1	TGCGCCAGCAGCCACGGGTCTACCTACAATGAGCAGTTCTTC	CASSHGSTYNEQFF
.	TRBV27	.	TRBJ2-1	TGTGCCAGCAGTTTACTCAGGAACAATGAGCAGTTCTTC	CASSLLRNNEQFF
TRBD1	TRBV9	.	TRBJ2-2	TGTGCCAGCAGCCCCCGGACAGGGGCGAACACCGGGGAGCTGTTTTTT	CASSPRTGANTGELFF
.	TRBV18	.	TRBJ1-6	TGTGCCAGCTCACCAGAATGGGGCGAAAATTCACCCCTCCACTTT	CASSPEWGENSPLHF
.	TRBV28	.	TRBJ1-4	TGTGCCAGCACCATCCCCCCATCATCAGGGCTTGGATATGAAAAACTGTTTTTT	CASTIPPSSGLGYEKLFF
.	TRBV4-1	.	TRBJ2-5	TGCGCCAGCAGCCATCAGGATTGGGAGACCCAGTACTTC	CASSHQDWETQYF
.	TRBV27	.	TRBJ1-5	TGTGCCAGCAGTAGGGGGGGAAGTCAGCCCCAGCATTTT	CASSRGGSQPQHF
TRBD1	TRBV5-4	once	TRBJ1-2	TGTGCCAGCAGCTCCGCTGGGGACAGGGTTGGCTACACCTTC	CASSSAGDRVGYTF
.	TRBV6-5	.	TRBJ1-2	TGTGCCAGCAGTTCTGGGTCAGGGGACGGCTACACCTTC	CASSSGSGDGYTF
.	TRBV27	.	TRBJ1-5	TGTGCCAGCAGTTTATACCCCGGCCCCGGGGGTCAGCCCCAGCATTTT	CASSLYPGPGGQPQHF
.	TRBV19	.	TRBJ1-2	TGTGCCAGTAGTATGTGGAGCAACGAGATCTATGGCTACACCTTC	CASSMWSNEIYGYTF
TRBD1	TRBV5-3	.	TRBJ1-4	TGTGCCAGAAGCTTGGATCGGGCGACAGGGGCTAATGAAAAACTGTTTTTT	CARSLDRATGANEKLFF
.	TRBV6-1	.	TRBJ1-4	TGTGCCAGCAGTCAAACAGGGAGTGAAAAACTGTTTTTT	CASSQTGSEKLFF
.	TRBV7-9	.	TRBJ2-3	TGTGCCAGCAGCTCGACCACGGGGGTGGTCACAGATACGCAGTATTTT	CASSSTTGVVTDTQYF